This entry features one T cell receptor beta chain sequence. Its antigen remains unknown. The data belong to a study of shared clonotypes between healthy human individuals. Study results and limitations: Relative to their counterparts shared across all four donors, non-shared clonotypes exhibited diminished generation probabilities.

Profiling relied on immunoSEQ multiplex PCR, and the TCRdb table lists in-frame clones only, not all of them. The data contain over 2 million clones, roughly 94% of them singletons. Sequencing used naive CD4+ T cells sorted from blood. The subset was: CD45RA+ positively selected. This TCR was sampled from a man between 18 and 29 years old in good health.

The CDR3 sequence is CASSDTPSVNNSPLHF. CDR3 nucleotide sequence: TGTGCCAGCAGCGATACGCCAAGCGTCAATAATTCACCCCTCCACTTT. The gene calls are TRBV5-4 and TRBJ1-6, with D uncertain. V was trimmed by 4 bases and J by 5 bases, leaving 16 bases between them. CDR3 length: 16 residues. Germline CDR1 is SGHNT and CDR2 is YYREEE (reference sequence).